A single sample gave rise to the 15 T cell receptor beta chains below, sequenced in a study of T-cell memory formation after mild COVID-19. TCRdb called the 5' RACE reads again in MiXCR, with one record for every CDR3 protein. The sample lists roughly 70,000 distinct CDR3 sequences; approximately 15% were seen once. The sequenced sample was PBMCs or a T cell subset sorted from them (not recorded which). The receptors were sampled from an adult woman who had mild COVID-19 (a few samples of this study predate the infection). Cell type and time point are not known.

The chain joins TRBV5-6 to TRBJ1-4, with TRBD1 matching 7 bases. This CDR3 region has 15 residues. Germline CDR1 reads SGHDT; CDR2 reads YYEEEE. The V and J ends lost 3 bases and 4 bases, in that order; junction bases with no gene match: 6. CDR3 region: CASSWGTALNEKLFF. The CDR3 DNA is TGTGCCAGCAGCTGGGGGACAGCCCTTAATGAAAAACTGTTTTTT.

In this sample, this clonotype turned up a few times. The V gene is TRBV2, the J gene TRBJ2-3, with 7 nucleotides matching TRBD2. The CDR3 extends over 15 amino acids. Trimming took 1 base from V and 5 from J; bases not matched to a gene: 6. CDR1 is SNHLY, CDR2 FYNNEI, per germline. The CDR3 DNA is TGTGCCAGCAGTGAAGGTCCTTGGGGGGGAGATACGCAGTATTTT. Its translation: CASSEGPWGGDTQYF.

The table lists this clonotype with a few counts. The limits of the CDR3 on the DNA are not certain, so only TCRdb's listed CDR3 is given. V and J are TRBV7-9 and TRBJ2-2. 12 amino acids form the CDR3, both terminal residues included. From germline, CDR1 is SEHNR and CDR2 FQNEAQ (reference sequence). CDR3 sequence reads: CASGFGNGELFF.

The V gene is TRBV9, the J gene TRBJ1-6; 7 positions agree with TRBD1. Germline values: CDR1 SGDLS, CDR2 YYNGEE. V lost 3 bases to trimming and J lost 0 bases; unmatched junction nucleotides: 6. CDR3 length: 17 residues. The CDR3 is CASSGWGQSSYNSPLHF. CDR3 DNA sequence: TGTGCCAGCAGCGGGTGGGGACAGAGCTCCTATAATTCACCCCTCCACTTT. Supplemented by reference TRBV9 and TRBJ1-6, the full variable domain reads DSGVTQTPKHLITATGQRVTLRCSPRSGDLSVYWYQQSLDQGLQFLIQYYNGEERAKGNILERFSAQQFPDLHSELNLSSLELGDSALYFCASSGWGQSSYNSPLHFGNGTRLTVT.

This chain links TRBV7-6 with TRBJ2-7; 7 bases are shared with TRBD1. The CDR3 has 15 amino acids. From germline, CDR1 is SGHVS and CDR2 FNYEAQ. Germline trimming cut 0 bases from V and 6 bases from J; bases unmatched to any gene: 8. The CDR3 reads CASSLAQRGQTEQYF. The CDR3 DNA reads TGTGCCAGCAGCTTAGCGCAGAGGGGACAGACCGAGCAGTACTTC.

This clonotype is deemed medium-sized (0.01 to 0.1%). The chain is built from TRBV20-1 and TRBJ2-5, with TRBD1 matching over 10 bases. The V gene's germline CDR1 is DFQATT and CDR2 SNEGSKA (reference sequence). The CDR3 is made up of 16 amino acids. After removal of 0 bases from V and 4 bases from J, the junction contained 8 bases not matched to a gene. CDR3 protein: CSARDPGTGDAETQYF. The DNA for the CDR3 is TGCAGTGCTAGAGATCCCGGGACAGGGGACGCAGAGACCCAGTACTTC.

This chain connects TRBV5-6 to TRBJ2-1; D might be TRBD2 (5 bases). The CDR3 runs 19 residues. Between the trimmed V and J ends, which lost 0 bases and 8 bases, there was a span of 27 bases. Germline V gene sequence: CDR1 SGHDT, CDR2 YYEEEE. The CDR3 spells CASSLVGYESGTEGDEQFF. The CDR3 DNA reads as TGTGCCAGCAGCTTGGTGGGTTACGAATCGGGTACTGAGGGCGATGAGCAGTTCTTC.

This clonotype was seen only a few times. The V call is TRBV7-9, the J call TRBJ2-7, with D hard to call. The germline gives CDR1 SEHNR, CDR2 FQNEAQ (reference sequence). With 0 bases removed from V and 4 bases from J, the gap between germline ends came to 19 bases. The CDR3 extends over 17 amino acids. The CDR3 reads CASSLARDNDWVYEQYF. CDR3 in DNA: TGTGCCAGCAGCTTAGCGCGTGATAATGACTGGGTGTACGAGCAGTACTTC.

This clonotype was counted a few times. J is TRBJ2-7 and V is TRBV7-3; the D gene could be TRBD1 or TRBD2 (5 bases each). The CDR3 runs 14 residues. V dropped 5 bases and J dropped 6 bases, with 17 bases sitting between them. The germline V gene has CDR1 SGHTA and CDR2 FQGTGA. This chain's CDR3 is CASSQVGATSEQYF. The DNA for the CDR3 is TGTGCCAGCAGCCAAGTTGGGGCCACTAGCGAGCAGTACTTC. The entire variable domain, with the rest obtained from reference TRBV7-3 and TRBJ2-7, is as follows: GAGVSQTPSNKVTEKGKYVELRCDPISGHTALYWYRQSLGQGPEFLIYFQGTGAADDSGLPNDRFFAVRPEGSVSTLKIQRTERGDSAVYLCASSQVGATSEQYFGPGTRLTVT.

The chain recombines TRBV5-4 with TRBJ2-7, with TRBD2 matching over 13 bases. This CDR3 region has 18 residues. The V gene end was trimmed by 0 bases and the J gene end by 2 bases; junction bases not matched to a gene: 8. Germline V gene sequence: CDR1 SGHNT, CDR2 YYREEE (reference sequence). The CDR3 reads CASSLGGLAGAKPYEQYF. CDR3 coding DNA: TGTGCCAGCAGCTTGGGTGGACTAGCGGGAGCAAAACCCTACGAGCAGTACTTC.

The J gene is TRBJ1-1, the V gene TRBV5-6; 7 bases match TRBD1. The CDR3 spans 15 residues. CDR1 and CDR2 (germline): SGHDT, YYEEEE. J lost 3 bases, V lost 4 bases, and 9 bases had no gene match. The CDR3 spells CASSKGQAHYTEAFF. As DNA, the CDR3 is TGTGCCAGCAGCAAAGGACAGGCCCATTACACTGAAGCTTTCTTT.

The chain has TRBV4-2 and TRBJ2-1; 8 bases match TRBD2. V was clipped by 8 bases and J by 0 bases; unmatched bases: 9. CDR3 length equals 16 residues. Germline V gene data show CDR1 as LGHNA and CDR2 as YNFKEQ. The CDR3, as DNA: TGTGCCAGCGGCCTCTCCGGGACTAGCTCCTACAATGAGCAGTTCTTC. As protein: CASGLSGTSSYNEQFF.

This clonotype turned up a few times. This rearrangement joins TRBV12-3 or TRBV12-4 to TRBJ2-3; D uncertain. The CDR3 contains 12 residues. The V gene lost 3 bases and the J gene lost 4 bases, with 5 bases spanning the gap. CDR3 loop: CASSFSPDTQYF. The CDR3 DNA reads TGTGCCAGCAGTTTTAGCCCAGATACGCAGTATTTT.

This clonotype was seen only a few times. The rearrangement joins TRBV7-9 to TRBJ2-7; 11 bases are a match to TRBD2. The CDR3 runs to 17 residues. The trim removed 7 bases at V and 2 bases at J, leaving 13 bases unmatched. Germline loops: CDR1 SEHNR, CDR2 FQNEAQ (reference sequence). CDR3 DNA sequence: TGTGCCAGCACCCCCCCCGGACTAGCGGGCGATACCTACGAGCAGTACTTC. Its translation is CASTPPGLAGDTYEQYF.

The chain carries TRBV4-3 and TRBJ2-2, with a tentative D call TRBD2 (6 bases). Trimming cost V 0 bases and J 6 bases, with 17 bases left between them. CDR1 is LGHNA and CDR2 is YSLEER in the germline V gene. This CDR3 comprises 17 residues. The CDR3 sequence is CASSQDWREHGSGELFF. The CDR3 nucleotides are TGCGCCAGCAGCCAAGATTGGAGGGAGCATGGTTCCGGGGAGCTGTTTTTT.